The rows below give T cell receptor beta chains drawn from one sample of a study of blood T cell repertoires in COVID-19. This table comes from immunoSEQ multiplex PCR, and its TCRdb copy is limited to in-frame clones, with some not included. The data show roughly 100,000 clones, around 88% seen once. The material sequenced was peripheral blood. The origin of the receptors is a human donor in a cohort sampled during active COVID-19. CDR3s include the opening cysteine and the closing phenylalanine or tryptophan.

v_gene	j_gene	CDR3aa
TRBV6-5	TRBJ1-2	CASSLDRNYGYTF
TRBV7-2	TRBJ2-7	CASSLRGNLGGEQYF
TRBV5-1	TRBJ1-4	CASSLGGTTNEKLFF
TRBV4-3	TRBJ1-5	CASSQEVGEGQPQHF
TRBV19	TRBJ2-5	CASSISGGQETQYF
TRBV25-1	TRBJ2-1	CASSEGQLDNEQFF
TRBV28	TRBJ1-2	CASSFLGTGFLANYGYTF
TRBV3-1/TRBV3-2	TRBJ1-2	CASSQGGGANGYTF
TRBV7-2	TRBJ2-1	CASSLGGASYNEQFF
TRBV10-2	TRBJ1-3	CASSDQGAYGNTIYF
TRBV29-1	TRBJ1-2	CSVVHLWGGGGYTF
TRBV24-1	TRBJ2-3	CATQAHDTQYF
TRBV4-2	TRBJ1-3	CASSQDIYSGNTIYF
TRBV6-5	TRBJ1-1	CASRPRQGATEAFF
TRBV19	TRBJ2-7	CASSPGQGPYEQYF
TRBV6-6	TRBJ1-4	CASRYQGSTNEKLFF
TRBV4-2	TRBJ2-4	CASSQGTSKNIQYF
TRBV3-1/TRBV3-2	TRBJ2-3	CASSQGGGTDTQYF
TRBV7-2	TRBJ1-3	CASSPNPGASGNTIYF
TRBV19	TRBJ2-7	CASRSDRGGTYEQYF
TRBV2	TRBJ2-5	CASSGIAGAQETQYF
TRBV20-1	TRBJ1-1	CSASTGGTEAFF
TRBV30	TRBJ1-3	CAWSLTGSGNTIYF
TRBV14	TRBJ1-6	CASSQDYGTLNNSPLHF
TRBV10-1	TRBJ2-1	CASSESSGTYNEQFF
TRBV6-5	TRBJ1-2	CASSYQGTYGYTF
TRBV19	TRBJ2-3	CASGLAGGTDTQYF
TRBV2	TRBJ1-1	CASTESGSGAEAFF
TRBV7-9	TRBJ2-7	CASSAGTSDEQYF
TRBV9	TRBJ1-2	CASSFSTGANYGYTF
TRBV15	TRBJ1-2	CATSIWTGKNGYTF
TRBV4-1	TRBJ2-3	CASSQRGTGSTDTQYF
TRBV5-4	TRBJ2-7	CASSLNQGVSYEQYF
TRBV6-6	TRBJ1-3	CASSPVGTRETGNTIYF
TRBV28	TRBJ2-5	CASWRSGRETQYF
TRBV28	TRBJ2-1	CASSLDSPLGNEQFF
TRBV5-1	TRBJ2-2	CASSLTTGDGGELFF
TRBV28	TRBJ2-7	CASSLPPTGPYEQYF
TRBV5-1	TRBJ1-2	CASSLAGNVNYGYTF
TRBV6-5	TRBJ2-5	CASRRDRGQQETQYF
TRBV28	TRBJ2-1	CASSPPVVGRFNEQFF
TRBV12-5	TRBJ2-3	CASGVGGSTDTQYF
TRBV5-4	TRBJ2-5	CASSRPPGLAGGREAETQYF
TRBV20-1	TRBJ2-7	CSARVSYEQYF
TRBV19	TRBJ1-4	CASRPSGRRNEKLFF
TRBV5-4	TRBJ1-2	CASSLRGPGGYTF
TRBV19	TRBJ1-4	CASSIIQRGREKLFF
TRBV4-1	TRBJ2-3	CASSQDRGGADTQYF
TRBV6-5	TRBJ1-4	CASAGRNEKLFF
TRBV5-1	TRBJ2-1	CASSLNHRTVNEQFF
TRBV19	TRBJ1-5	CASTGDSNQPQHF
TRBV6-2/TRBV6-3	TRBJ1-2	CASSSRDRGLYGYTF
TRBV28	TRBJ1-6	CAITGPYTSPHNSPLHF